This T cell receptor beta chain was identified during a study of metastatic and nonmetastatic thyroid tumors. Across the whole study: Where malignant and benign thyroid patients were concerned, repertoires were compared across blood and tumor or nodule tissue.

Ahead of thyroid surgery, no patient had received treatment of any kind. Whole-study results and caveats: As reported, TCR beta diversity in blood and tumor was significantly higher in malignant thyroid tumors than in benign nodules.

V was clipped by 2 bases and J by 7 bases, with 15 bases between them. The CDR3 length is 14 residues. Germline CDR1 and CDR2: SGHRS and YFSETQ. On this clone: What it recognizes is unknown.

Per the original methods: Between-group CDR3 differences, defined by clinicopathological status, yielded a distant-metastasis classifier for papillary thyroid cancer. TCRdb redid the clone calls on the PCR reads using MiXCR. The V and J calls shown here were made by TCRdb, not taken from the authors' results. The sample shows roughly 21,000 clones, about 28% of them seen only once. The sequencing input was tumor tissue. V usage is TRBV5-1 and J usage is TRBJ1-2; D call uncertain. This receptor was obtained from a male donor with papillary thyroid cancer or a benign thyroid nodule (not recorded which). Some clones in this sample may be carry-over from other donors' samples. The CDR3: CASSLAGTPSGYTF. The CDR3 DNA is TGCGCCAGCAGCTTAGCAGGAACTCCTAGTGGCTACACCTTC.